The 14 T cell receptor beta chains in this list originate from one sample, sequenced in a study of beta chain features in type 1 diabetes. Isolated RNA was reverse transcribed in full, so expressed TCRB transcripts were sequenced. Sequencing was performed with immunoSEQ multiplex PCR; in TCRdb, only in-frame clones are kept and a portion is missing. The data contain under 450,000 clones, about 14% of them singletons. Sequencing used naive CD4+ T cells from blood. These receptors all come from a man aged 30 to 39 in good health.

This clone has just a few counts. The rearrangement links TRBV7-9 to TRBJ2-4; possible D gene TRBD2, 6 bases. Germline V gene sequence: CDR1 SEHNR, CDR2 FQNEAQ (reference sequence). V was shortened by 4 bases and J by 5 bases, with 12 bases between the two germline ends. The CDR3 is 14 amino acids. The CDR3 reads CASSSWGEENIQYF. CDR3 nucleotide sequence: TGTGCCAGCAGCTCTTGGGGGGAGGAAAACATTCAGTACTTC.

This chain uses TRBV2 with TRBJ2-1; 7 bases align to TRBD2. The CDR3 sequence is 15 residues long. Trimming at V came to 2 bases and at J to 4 bases, leaving 5 bases not matched to a gene. CDR1 is SNHLY, CDR2 FYNNEI, per germline. CDR3 nucleotide sequence: TGTGCCAGCAGTGAATTCCAGGGACTATACAATGAGCAGTTCTTC. Protein: CASSEFQGLYNEQFF.

This clone was observed a handful of times. The chain uses TRBV4-3 and TRBJ2-2; D is ambiguous. Germline lookup yields CDR1 LGHNA and CDR2 YSLEER. CDR3 length: 14 residues. Between the trimmed V and J ends, which lost 4 bases and 7 bases, there was a span of 13 bases. The CDR3 sequence is CASSPEQRLGELFF. As DNA, the CDR3 is TGCGCCAGCAGCCCTGAACAGCGACTCGGGGAGCTGTTTTTT.

This clone was recorded a few times. The chain employs TRBV10-3 and TRBJ2-6; 8 bases match TRBD2. Per germline, CDR1 ENHRY and CDR2 SYGVKD. V was clipped by 4 bases and J by 2 bases; unmatched bases: 10. CDR3 size: 18 residues. The CDR3 DNA follows: TGTGCCATCAGTGGTCGGGGGGGCGCCAGCGCTGGGGCCAACGTCCTGACTTTC. It codes for CAISGRGGASAGANVLTF.

This chain connects TRBV29-1 to TRBJ2-2; TRBD1 or TRBD2 may be the D gene (5 bases each). Looked up from germline, CDR1 is SQVTM and CDR2 is ANQGSEA. The CDR3 totals 11 residues. V shed 3 bases and J shed 6 bases, with 5 bases lying between them. The CDR3 region has the DNA TGCAGCGTTGAGGGACCCGGGGAGCTGTTTTTT. As protein: CSVEGPGELFF.

The chain recombines TRBV10-3 with TRBJ2-1, with 10 bases aligning to TRBD1. CDR3 length: 12 amino acids. CDR1 is ENHRY and CDR2 is SYGVKD in the germline V gene. Trimming removed 10 bases from V and 4 bases from J; junction bases left unmatched: 1. The CDR3 nucleotides read TGTGCCACGGGACAGGGGTACAATGAGCAGTTCTTC. Its translation: CATGQGYNEQFF.

V gene TRBV7-9 combines with J gene TRBJ2-7, with D perhaps matching TRBD1 or TRBD2 (5 bases each). Germline V CDR1 and CDR2: SEHNR, FQNEAQ (reference sequence). The CDR3 sequence is 13 residues long. V gave up 4 bases and J gave up 5 bases, with 12 bases separating them. The DNA of the CDR3 is TGTGCCAGCAGCTCCGAGGGGTGGGACGAGCAGTACTTC. It translates to CASSSEGWDEQYF.

This clone was seen only a few times. J is TRBJ2-5 and V is TRBV4-2; TRBD1 matches 7 bases. J gave up 3 bases and V 5 bases, and 6 bases lay outside the gene matches. This CDR3 is built from 14 residues. In germline, CDR1 is LGHNA, CDR2 YNFKEQ. The CDR3 protein is CASSLRQGEETQYF. The DNA of the CDR3 is TGTGCCAGCAGCTTACGGCAGGGGGAAGAGACCCAGTACTTC.

V usage is TRBV29-1 and J usage is TRBJ1-1; no clear D. Trimming stripped 3 bases from V and 4 bases from J, with 12 bases between. CDR3 length: 13 residues. Per the germline V gene, CDR1 is SQVTM and CDR2 is ANQGSEA. The CDR3: CSVDRGKGTEAFF. CDR3 in DNA: TGCAGCGTTGACCGCGGGAAGGGCACTGAAGCTTTCTTT.

The rearrangement joins TRBV7-2 to TRBJ2-7, with D possibly TRBD1 on 6 matching bases. Germline CDR1 SGHTA, CDR2 FQGNSA. V was shortened by 6 bases and J by 0 bases, with 15 bases between the two germline ends. The CDR3 totals 15 residues. The CDR3 is CASRRNRDTSYEQYF. Here the CDR3 DNA reads TGTGCCAGCAGACGAAACCGGGACACCTCCTACGAGCAGTACTTC.

The CDR3 reads CASSQGLASNEQFF. CDR3 DNA: TGTGCCAGCAGCCAGGGACTAGCCTCCAATGAGCAGTTCTTC. The genes are TRBV14 and TRBJ2-1; the match to TRBD2 covers 9 bases. The CDR3 has 14 amino acids. Germline lookup yields CDR1 SGHDN and CDR2 FVKESK. Germline trimming cut 3 bases from V and 6 bases from J; bases unmatched to any gene: 3.

The V call is TRBV30, the J call TRBJ2-3, with 8 bases identical to TRBD2. Germline V gene lookup returns CDR1 GTSNPN and CDR2 SVGIG (reference sequence). CDR3 length: 16 residues. V gave up 3 bases and J gave up 6 bases; unmatched junction bases: 14. The CDR3 DNA reads TGTGCCTGGAGGGGGACCGCAGCGGGAGATGCGGATACGCAGTATTTT. This sequence encodes CAWRGTAAGDADTQYF.

This clone was observed a handful of times. J is TRBJ2-3 and V is TRBV29-1; possibly TRBD1 for D (5 bases). The CDR3 runs 17 residues. Germline V gene data show CDR1 as SQVTM and CDR2 as ANQGSEA. The ends were cut back, 2 bases at V and 4 bases at J, with 22 bases in the middle. The CDR3 reads CSVEQGVRLRSADTQYF. In DNA form, the CDR3 reads TGCAGCGTTGAACAGGGCGTCAGACTCCGGAGTGCAGATACGCAGTATTTT.

The J gene is TRBJ1-5, the V gene TRBV30; a weak D match, TRBD1 (6 bases). Per the germline V gene, CDR1 is GTSNPN and CDR2 is SVGIG (reference sequence). Between the trimmed V and J ends, which lost 3 bases and 0 bases, there was a span of 15 bases. The CDR3 covers 16 residues. CDR3 in amino acids: CAWRKRGTNSNQPQHF. CDR3 nucleotides: TGTGCCTGGAGGAAAAGAGGGACAAATAGCAATCAGCCCCAGCATTTT.